One sample yielded the 19 T cell receptor beta chains listed below, sequenced in a study of blood T cell repertoires in COVID-19. Sequencing was performed with immunoSEQ multiplex PCR; in TCRdb, only in-frame clones are kept and a portion is missing. The sample lists tens of thousands of clones; more than 75% were seen once. The material sequenced was peripheral blood. The receptors here all came from a woman older than 75 with active or convalescent COVID-19.

The CDR3 nucleotides are TGCAGTGCCCAGGGGACGAATGAGCAGTTCTTC. Its protein product is CSAQGTNEQFF. The chain is built from TRBV20-1 and TRBJ2-1, with D tentatively TRBD1 (6 bases). From germline, CDR1 is DFQATT and CDR2 SNEGSKA (reference sequence). With 6 bases removed from V and 7 bases from J, the gap between germline ends came to 10 bases. The CDR3 spans 11 residues.

The chain joins TRBV19 to TRBJ2-5; the D gene is possibly TRBD2 (5 bases). V gave up 1 base and J gave up 2 bases, with 11 bases separating them. Germline CDR1 and CDR2: LNHDA and SQIVND (reference sequence). This CDR3 has 15 residues. The CDR3 loop is CASSIVDSGQETQYF. In nucleotides, the CDR3 is TGTGCCAGTAGTATAGTTGATTCGGGGCAAGAGACCCAGTACTTC.

The rearrangement joins TRBV5-1 to TRBJ2-3; 12 bases align to TRBD2. Germline CDR1 SGHRS, CDR2 YFSETQ. After removal of 4 bases from V and 1 base from J, the junction contained 7 bases not matched to a gene. The CDR3 is 17 residues long. The CDR3 loop reads CASSPARTSGGTDTQYF. The DNA of the CDR3 is TGCGCCAGCAGCCCGGCGAGGACTAGCGGGGGCACAGATACGCAGTATTTT. The full variable domain, rest sourced from reference TRBV5-1 and TRBJ2-3, is KAGVTQTPRYLIKTRGQQVTLSCSPISGHRSVSWYQQTPGQGLQFLFEYFSETQRNKGNFPGRFSGRQFSNSRSEMNVSTLELGDSALYLCASSPARTSGGTDTQYFGPGTRLTVL.

This clone was found a few times. The CDR3: CASTEPGAKNEQFF. DNA of the CDR3: TGTGCCAGCACTGAACCGGGAGCAAAAAATGAGCAGTTCTTC. The rearrangement uses TRBV28 and TRBJ2-1, with a tentative D call TRBD2 (6 bases). Trimming left V 7 bases short and J 7 bases short, with 17 bases between. Germline V gene sequence: CDR1 MDHEN, CDR2 SYDVKM. The CDR3 spans 14 residues. Complete variable domain (other parts from reference TRBV28 and TRBJ2-1): DVKVTQSSRYLVKRTGEKVFLECVQDMDHENMFWYRQDPGLGLRLIYFSYDVKMKEKGDIPEGYSVSREKKERFSLILESASTNQTSMYLCASTEPGAKNEQFFGPGTRLTVL.

The gene calls are TRBV7-9 and TRBJ2-3; D is undetermined. V shed 1 base and J shed 6 bases, with 11 bases lying between them. The CDR3 covers 14 residues. CDR1 is SEHNR and CDR2 is FQNEAQ in the germline V gene (reference sequence). In nucleotides, the CDR3 is TGTGCCAGCAGCTTAGTAAGCCGAGCGGATACGCAGTATTTT. It specifies CASSLVSRADTQYF.

V and J are TRBV24-1 and TRBJ1-2; D unclear. V was shortened by 3 bases and J by 0 bases, with 10 bases between the two germline ends. The CDR3 sequence is 15 residues long. CDR1 is KGHDR, CDR2 SFDVKD, per germline. For the CDR3, the DNA is TGTGCCACCAGTGATCCCTCGGGAGCTAACTATGGCTACACCTTC. This codes for CATSDPSGANYGYTF.

The chain is built from TRBV7-8 and TRBJ1-2; D gene uncertain. V was trimmed by 5 bases and J by 4 bases, leaving 8 bases between them. This CDR3 is 12 amino acids long. The germline CDR1 and CDR2 sequences are SGHVS and FQNEAQ. Here the CDR3 DNA reads TGTGCCAGCAGCCCATACAGCTATGGCTACACCTTC. Translation gives CASSPYSYGYTF.

This clone has a single count. The chain couples TRBV28 to TRBJ1-1; TRBD1 might be the D (5 bases). The CDR3 is 15 amino acids. CDR1 and CDR2 from the germline V gene are MDHEN and SYDVKM. V lost 6 bases to trimming and J lost 5 bases, with 19 bases between them. The CDR3 nucleotides are TGTGCCAGCAGCTCGATGGGGGGGAGAGGGACTGAAGCTTTCTTT. The encoded protein is CASSSMGGRGTEAFF.

The V and J genes are TRBV28 and TRBJ1-2; D is uncertain. The CDR3 extends over 13 amino acids. Per germline, CDR1 MDHEN and CDR2 SYDVKM. V lost 10 bases and J lost 7, with 19 bases in between. The CDR3 DNA follows: TGTGCCACCTCCGGGGAACTGGAGGGTGGCTACACCTTC. Protein: CATSGELEGGYTF.

In its sample, this clone was seen a few times. This chain connects TRBV9 to TRBJ2-4, with a tentative D call TRBD2 (7 bases). Deletions cut 3 bases from V and 6 bases from J, with 16 bases between. CDR1 is SGDLS, CDR2 YYNGEE, per germline. The CDR3 loop spans 15 amino acids. The CDR3 nucleotides are TGTGCCAGCAGCGCCCACCACCGGGGGGCAAACATTCAGTACTTC. Translating it yields CASSAHHRGANIQYF.

V gene TRBV10-3 combines with J gene TRBJ2-1; the match to TRBD2 covers 7 bases. Germline CDR1 ENHRY, CDR2 SYGVKD. This CDR3 contains 15 residues. The J segment lost 5 bases and the V segment lost 3 bases, leaving 7 bases of the junction unmatched. The CDR3 sequence is CAISDPTGGNNEQFF. The CDR3 nucleotides are TGTGCCATCAGTGACCCGACGGGGGGTAACAATGAGCAGTTCTTC.

The CDR3 DNA follows: TGTGCCAGCAGCCTATCGCTAGCGGGGGGCACCGGGGAGCTGTTTTTT. Translated: CASSLSLAGGTGELFF. The chain has TRBV7-6 and TRBJ2-2; 11 nucleotides line up with TRBD2. The V gene's germline CDR1 is SGHVS and CDR2 FNYEAQ. The J segment lost 4 bases and the V segment lost 5 bases, leaving 6 bases of the junction unmatched. This CDR3 region has 16 residues.

V gene TRBV7-9 combines with J gene TRBJ2-7; D is perhaps TRBD1 (5 bases). Germline V gives CDR1 SEHNR, CDR2 FQNEAQ (reference sequence). The CDR3 runs to 11 residues. V was cut by 7 bases and J by 7 bases, with 11 bases left in between. In DNA, the CDR3 is TGTGCCAGCACCTCAAAGGGGGAGCAGTACTTC. Translation gives CASTSKGEQYF.

The J gene is TRBJ1-1, the V gene TRBV28; D is possibly TRBD1 (6 bases). The germline V gene encodes CDR1 MDHEN and CDR2 SYDVKM. The CDR3 is 17 amino acids. Deletions cut 5 bases from V and 0 bases from J, with 19 bases between. The CDR3, as DNA: TGTGCCAGCAGTCCTCCCCTCACGGACAGTTTGAACACTGAAGCTTTCTTT. Translated, it gives CASSPPLTDSLNTEAFF.

The J gene is TRBJ1-4, the V gene TRBV27, with D tentatively TRBD1 (6 bases). CDR1 is MNHEY, CDR2 SMNVEV, per germline (reference sequence). The CDR3 spans 17 residues. The V and J ends lost 5 bases and 3 bases respectively, with 19 bases between them. CDR3 sequence (DNA): TGTGCCAGCAGTGACGACCCGCCGGGGGGCCCTAATGAAAAACTGTTTTTT. It codes for CASSDDPPGGPNEKLFF. Full variable domain (remainder filled in from reference TRBV27 and TRBJ1-4): EAQVTQNPRYLITVTGKKLTVTCSQNMNHEYMSWYRQDPGLGLRQIYYSMNVEVTDKGDVPEGYKVSRKEKRNFPLILESPSPNQTSLYFCASSDDPPGGPNEKLFFGSGTQLSVL.

The chain couples TRBV5-1 to TRBJ2-7; 8 nucleotides line up with TRBD1. CDR3 length: 14 amino acids. Germline trimming cut 0 bases from V and 4 bases from J; bases unmatched to any gene: 3. In germline, CDR1 is SGHRS, CDR2 YFSETQ. This CDR3 is CASSLVRGPYEQYF. For the CDR3, the DNA is TGCGCCAGCAGCTTGGTCAGGGGGCCGTACGAGCAGTACTTC.

The J gene is TRBJ2-5, the V gene TRBV2; TRBD2 matches at 8 bases. V trimming: 8 bases; J trimming: 4 bases; junction bases outside the gene matches: 6. The germline V gene encodes CDR1 SNHLY and CDR2 FYNNEI. This CDR3 comprises 13 residues. Here the CDR3 DNA reads TGTGCCAGCGCCGGGGGGGTTGGAGAGACCCAGTACTTC. Its protein is CASAGGVGETQYF.

This sequence joins TRBV5-6 and TRBJ1-1; 7 bases fit TRBD1. Germline V gene data show CDR1 as SGHDT and CDR2 as YYEEEE. This CDR3 comprises 12 residues. The V and J ends lost 0 bases and 11 bases, in that order; junction bases with no gene match: 4. The CDR3 is CASSLVGGNAFF. CDR3 nucleotides: TGTGCCAGCAGCTTGGTAGGGGGCAACGCTTTCTTT.

The rearrangement links TRBV6-5 to TRBJ1-3, with 9 bases identical to TRBD1. CDR1 is MNHEY and CDR2 is SVGAGI in the germline V gene. This CDR3 contains 15 residues. V was clipped by 8 bases and J by 3 bases; unmatched bases: 8. CDR3 loop: CASGEQGAVGNTIYF. CDR3 DNA sequence: TGTGCCAGCGGGGAACAGGGGGCAGTTGGAAACACCATATATTTT.